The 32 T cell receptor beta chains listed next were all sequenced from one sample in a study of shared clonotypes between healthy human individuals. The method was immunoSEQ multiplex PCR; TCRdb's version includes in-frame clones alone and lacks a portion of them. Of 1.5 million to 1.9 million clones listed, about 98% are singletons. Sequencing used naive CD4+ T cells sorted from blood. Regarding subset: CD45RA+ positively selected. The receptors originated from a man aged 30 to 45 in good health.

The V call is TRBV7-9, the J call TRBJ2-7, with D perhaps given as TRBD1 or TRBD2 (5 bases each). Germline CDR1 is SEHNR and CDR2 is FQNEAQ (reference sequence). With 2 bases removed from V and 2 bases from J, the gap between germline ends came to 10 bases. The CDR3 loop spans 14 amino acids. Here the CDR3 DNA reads TGTGCCAGCAGCTTAAGGGACCTGACCTACGAGCAGTACTTC. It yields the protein CASSLRDLTYEQYF.

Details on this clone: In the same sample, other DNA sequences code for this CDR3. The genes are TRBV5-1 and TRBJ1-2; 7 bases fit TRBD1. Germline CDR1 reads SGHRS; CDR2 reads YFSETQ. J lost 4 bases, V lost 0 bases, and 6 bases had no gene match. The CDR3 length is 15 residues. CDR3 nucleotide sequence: TGCGCCAGCAGCTTGGCCGCCGGGACAGTCTATGGCTACACCTTC. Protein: CASSLAAGTVYGYTF.

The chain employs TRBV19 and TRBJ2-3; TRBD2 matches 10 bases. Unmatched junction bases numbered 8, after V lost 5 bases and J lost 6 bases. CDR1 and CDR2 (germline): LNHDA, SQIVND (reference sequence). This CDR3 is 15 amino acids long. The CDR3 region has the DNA TGTGCCAGTAGTCAGATAGCGGGAGGACGTGATACGCAGTATTTT. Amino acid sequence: CASSQIAGGRDTQYF. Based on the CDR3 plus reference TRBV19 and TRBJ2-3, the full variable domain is DGGITQSPKYLFRKEGQNVTLSCEQNLNHDAMYWYRQDPGQGLRLIYYSQIVNDFQKGDIAEGYSVSREKKESFPLTVTSAQKNPTAFYLCASSQIAGGRDTQYFGPGTRLTVL.

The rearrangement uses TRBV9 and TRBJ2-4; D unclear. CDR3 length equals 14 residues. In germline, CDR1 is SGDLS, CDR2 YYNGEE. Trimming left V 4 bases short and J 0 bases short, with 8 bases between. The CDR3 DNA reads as TGTGCCAGCAGCACACCGGGAGCCAAAAACATTCAGTACTTC. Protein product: CASSTPGAKNIQYF.

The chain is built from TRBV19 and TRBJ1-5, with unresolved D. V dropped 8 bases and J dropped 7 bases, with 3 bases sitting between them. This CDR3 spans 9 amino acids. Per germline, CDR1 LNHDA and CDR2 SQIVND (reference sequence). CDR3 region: CASGQPQHF. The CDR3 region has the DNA TGTGCCAGTGGACAGCCCCAGCATTTT. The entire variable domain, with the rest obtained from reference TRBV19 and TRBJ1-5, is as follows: DGGITQSPKYLFRKEGQNVTLSCEQNLNHDAMYWYRQDPGQGLRLIYYSQIVNDFQKGDIAEGYSVSREKKESFPLTVTSAQKNPTAFYLCASGQPQHFGDGTRLSIL.

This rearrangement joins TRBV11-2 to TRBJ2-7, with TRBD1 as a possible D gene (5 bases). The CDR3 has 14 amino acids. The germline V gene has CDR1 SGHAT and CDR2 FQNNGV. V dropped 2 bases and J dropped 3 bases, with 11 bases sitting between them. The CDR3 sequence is CASSLQGRGYEQYF. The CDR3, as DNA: TGTGCCAGCAGCTTACAGGGTAGGGGCTACGAGCAGTACTTC.

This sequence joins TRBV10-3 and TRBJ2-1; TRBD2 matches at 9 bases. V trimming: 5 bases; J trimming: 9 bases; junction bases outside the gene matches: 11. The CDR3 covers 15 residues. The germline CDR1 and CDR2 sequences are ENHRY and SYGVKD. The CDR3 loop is CAISYLASGKGEQFF. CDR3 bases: TGTGCCATCAGTTATTTGGCTAGCGGGAAGGGTGAGCAGTTCTTC.

The CDR3 DNA reads as TGTGCCTGGAGTGGTCGGTCGCACACTGAAGCTTTCTTT. This encodes CAWSGRSHTEAFF. V gene TRBV30 combines with J gene TRBJ1-1; D is unresolved. CDR3 length: 13 amino acids. Trimming pared 1 base from V and 3 bases from J, leaving 9 bases between. The germline V gene has CDR1 GTSNPN and CDR2 SVGIG (reference sequence).

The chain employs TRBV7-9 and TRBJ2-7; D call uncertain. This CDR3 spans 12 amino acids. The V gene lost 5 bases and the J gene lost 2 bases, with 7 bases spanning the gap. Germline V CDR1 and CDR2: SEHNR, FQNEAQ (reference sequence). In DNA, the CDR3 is TGTGCCAGCAGCACGGCAGCCTACGAGCAGTACTTC. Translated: CASSTAAYEQYF.

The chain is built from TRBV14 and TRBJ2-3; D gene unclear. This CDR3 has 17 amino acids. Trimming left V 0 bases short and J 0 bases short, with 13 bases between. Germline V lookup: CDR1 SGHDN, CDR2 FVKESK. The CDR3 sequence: CASSQDFTRRSTDTQYF. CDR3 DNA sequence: TGTGCCAGCAGCCAAGATTTCACGCGCCGTAGCACAGATACGCAGTATTTT. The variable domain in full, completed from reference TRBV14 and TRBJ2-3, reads EAGVTQFPSHSVIEKGQTVTLRCDPISGHDNLYWYRRVMGKEIKFLLHFVKESKQDESGMPNNRFLAERTGGTYSTLKVQPAELEDSGVYFCASSQDFTRRSTDTQYFGPGTRLTVL.

CDR3 loop: CASSPGPSHSYNEQFF. As DNA, the CDR3 is TGTGCCAGCAGCCCCGGACCGTCCCACTCCTACAATGAGCAGTTCTTC. The chain recombines TRBV9 with TRBJ2-1, with D unresolved. The germline V gene encodes CDR1 SGDLS and CDR2 YYNGEE. The CDR3 contains 16 residues. V was trimmed by 4 bases and J by 0 bases, leaving 14 bases between them.

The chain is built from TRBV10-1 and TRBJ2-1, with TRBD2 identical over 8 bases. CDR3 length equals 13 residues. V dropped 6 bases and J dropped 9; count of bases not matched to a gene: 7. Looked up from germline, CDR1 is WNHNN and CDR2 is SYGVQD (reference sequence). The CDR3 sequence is CASSEGTRTEQFF. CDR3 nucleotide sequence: TGCGCCAGCAGCGAGGGGACTAGAACTGAGCAGTTCTTC.

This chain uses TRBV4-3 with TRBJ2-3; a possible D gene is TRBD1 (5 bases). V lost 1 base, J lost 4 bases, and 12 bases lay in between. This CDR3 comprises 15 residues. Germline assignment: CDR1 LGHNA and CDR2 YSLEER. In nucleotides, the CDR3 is TGCGCCAGCAGCCAAGTGAGTGCAGGGCCAGATACGCAGTATTTT. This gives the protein CASSQVSAGPDTQYF.

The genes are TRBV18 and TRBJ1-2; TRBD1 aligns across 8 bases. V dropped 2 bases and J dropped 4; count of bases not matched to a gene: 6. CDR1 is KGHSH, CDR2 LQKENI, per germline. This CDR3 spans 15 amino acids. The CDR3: CASSPGHRGSYGYTF. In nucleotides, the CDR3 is TGTGCCAGCTCACCAGGCCACAGGGGGTCCTATGGCTACACCTTC.

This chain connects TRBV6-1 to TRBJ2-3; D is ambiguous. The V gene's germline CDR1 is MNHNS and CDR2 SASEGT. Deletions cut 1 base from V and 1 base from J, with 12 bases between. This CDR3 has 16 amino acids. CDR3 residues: CASSEEGRVGTDTQYF. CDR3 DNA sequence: TGTGCCAGCAGTGAAGAAGGTAGGGTGGGCACAGATACGCAGTATTTT.

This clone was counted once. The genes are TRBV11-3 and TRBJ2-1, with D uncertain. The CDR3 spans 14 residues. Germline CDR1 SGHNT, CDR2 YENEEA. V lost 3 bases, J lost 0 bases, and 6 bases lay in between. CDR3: CASSFGLSYNEQFF. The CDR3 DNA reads TGTGCCAGCAGCTTCGGGCTCTCCTACAATGAGCAGTTCTTC.

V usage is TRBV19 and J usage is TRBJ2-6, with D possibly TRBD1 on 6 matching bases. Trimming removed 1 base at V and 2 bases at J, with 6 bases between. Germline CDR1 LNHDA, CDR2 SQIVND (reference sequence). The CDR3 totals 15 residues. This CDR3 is CASSIGTAGANVLTF. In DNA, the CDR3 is TGTGCCAGTAGTATAGGGACAGCTGGGGCCAACGTCCTGACTTTC.

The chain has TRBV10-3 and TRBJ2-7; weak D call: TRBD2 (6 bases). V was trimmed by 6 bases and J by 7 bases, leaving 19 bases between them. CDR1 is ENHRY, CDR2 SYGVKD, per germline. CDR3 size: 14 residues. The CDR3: CAIRLFRESVEQYF. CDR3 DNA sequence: TGTGCCATCAGACTTTTTCGGGAGTCCGTGGAGCAGTACTTC.

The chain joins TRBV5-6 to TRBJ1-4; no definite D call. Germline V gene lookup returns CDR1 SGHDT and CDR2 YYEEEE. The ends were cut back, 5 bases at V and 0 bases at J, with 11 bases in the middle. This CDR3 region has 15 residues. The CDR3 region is CASRVFGATNEKLFF. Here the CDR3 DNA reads TGTGCCAGCAGAGTGTTCGGAGCAACTAATGAAAAACTGTTTTTT.

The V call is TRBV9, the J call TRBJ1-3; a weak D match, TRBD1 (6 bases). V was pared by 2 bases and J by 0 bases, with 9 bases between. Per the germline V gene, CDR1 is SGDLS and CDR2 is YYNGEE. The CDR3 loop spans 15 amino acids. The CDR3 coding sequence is TGTGCCAGCAGCGTGGACAGAAACTCTGGAAACACCATATATTTT. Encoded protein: CASSVDRNSGNTIYF.

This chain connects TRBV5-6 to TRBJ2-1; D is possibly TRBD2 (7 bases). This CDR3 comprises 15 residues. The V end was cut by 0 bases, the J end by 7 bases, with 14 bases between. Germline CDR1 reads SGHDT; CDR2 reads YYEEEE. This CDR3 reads CASSLAGGALNEQFF. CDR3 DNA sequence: TGTGCCAGCAGCTTGGCTGGGGGGGCGCTGAATGAGCAGTTCTTC. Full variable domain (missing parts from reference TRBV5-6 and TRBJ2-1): DAGVTQSPTHLIKTRGQQVTLRCSPKSGHDTVSWYQQALGQGPQFIFQYYEEEERQRGNFPDRFSGHQFPNYSSELNVNALLLGDSALYLCASSLAGGALNEQFFGPGTRLTVL.

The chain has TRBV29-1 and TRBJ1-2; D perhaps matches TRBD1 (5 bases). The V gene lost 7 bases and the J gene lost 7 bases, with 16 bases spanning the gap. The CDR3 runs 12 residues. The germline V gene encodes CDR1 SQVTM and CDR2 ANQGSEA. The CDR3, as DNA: TGCAGCGCCGGGACTCTCGGTACTGGCTACACCTTC. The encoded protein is CSAGTLGTGYTF.

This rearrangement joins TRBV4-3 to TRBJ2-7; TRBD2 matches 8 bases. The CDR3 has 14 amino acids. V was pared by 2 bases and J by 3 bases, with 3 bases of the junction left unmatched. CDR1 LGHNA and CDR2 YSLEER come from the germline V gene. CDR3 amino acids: CASSQQAGDYEQYF. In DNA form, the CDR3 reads TGCGCCAGCAGCCAACAAGCGGGGGACTACGAGCAGTACTTC.

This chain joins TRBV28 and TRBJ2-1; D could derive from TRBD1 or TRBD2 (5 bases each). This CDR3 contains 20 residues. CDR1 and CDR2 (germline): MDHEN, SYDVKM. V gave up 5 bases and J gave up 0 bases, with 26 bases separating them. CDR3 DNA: TGTGCCAGCAGTGACCCCTTTGCCCGGGACGGTAAAAGCTCCTACAATGAGCAGTTCTTC. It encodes CASSDPFARDGKSSYNEQFF.

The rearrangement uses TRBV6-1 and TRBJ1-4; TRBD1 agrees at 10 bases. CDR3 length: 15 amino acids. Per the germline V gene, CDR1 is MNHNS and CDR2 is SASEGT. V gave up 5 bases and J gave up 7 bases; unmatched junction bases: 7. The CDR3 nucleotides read TGTGCCAGCAGTTGGACAGGGGGAAGGAGTGAAAAACTGTTTTTT. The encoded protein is CASSWTGGRSEKLFF.

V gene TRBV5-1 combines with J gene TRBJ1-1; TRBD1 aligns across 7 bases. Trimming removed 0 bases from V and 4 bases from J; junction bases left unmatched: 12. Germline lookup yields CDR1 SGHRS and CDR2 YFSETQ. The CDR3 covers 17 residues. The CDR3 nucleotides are TGCGCCAGCAGCTTGGGCTCCGAGGGGGCAGGGGGCACTGAAGCTTTCTTT. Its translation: CASSLGSEGAGGTEAFF. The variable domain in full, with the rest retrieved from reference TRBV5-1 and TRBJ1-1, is KAGVTQTPRYLIKTRGQQVTLSCSPISGHRSVSWYQQTPGQGLQFLFEYFSETQRNKGNFPGRFSGRQFSNSRSEMNVSTLELGDSALYLCASSLGSEGAGGTEAFFGQGTRLTVV.

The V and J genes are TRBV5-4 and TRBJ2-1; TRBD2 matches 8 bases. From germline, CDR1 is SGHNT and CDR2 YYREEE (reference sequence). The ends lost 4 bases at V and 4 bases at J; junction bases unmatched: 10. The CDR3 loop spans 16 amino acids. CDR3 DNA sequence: TGTGCCAGCAGCCGGAACTTTATAGCGGGGTACAATGAGCAGTTCTTC. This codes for CASSRNFIAGYNEQFF.

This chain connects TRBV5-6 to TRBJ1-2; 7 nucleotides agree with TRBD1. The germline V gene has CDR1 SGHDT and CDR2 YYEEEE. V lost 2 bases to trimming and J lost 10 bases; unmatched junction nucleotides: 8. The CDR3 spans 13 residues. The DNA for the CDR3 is TGTGCCAGCAGCTTAGACAGGGTAGGCATCTACACCTTC. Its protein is CASSLDRVGIYTF.

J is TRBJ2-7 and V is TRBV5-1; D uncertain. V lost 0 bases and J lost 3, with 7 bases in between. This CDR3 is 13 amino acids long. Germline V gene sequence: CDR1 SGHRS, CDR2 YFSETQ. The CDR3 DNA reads TGCGCCAGCAGCTTGGAAGGATTCTACGAGCAGTACTTC. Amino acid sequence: CASSLEGFYEQYF.

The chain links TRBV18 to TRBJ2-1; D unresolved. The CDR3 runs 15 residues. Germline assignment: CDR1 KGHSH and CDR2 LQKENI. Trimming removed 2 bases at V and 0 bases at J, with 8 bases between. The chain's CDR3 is CASSPTVTSYNEQFF. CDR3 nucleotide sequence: TGTGCCAGCTCACCAACAGTCACCTCCTACAATGAGCAGTTCTTC.

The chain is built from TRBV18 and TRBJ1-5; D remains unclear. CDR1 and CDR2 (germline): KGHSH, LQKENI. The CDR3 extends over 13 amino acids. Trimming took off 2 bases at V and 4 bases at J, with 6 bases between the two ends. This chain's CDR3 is CASSPKRNQPQHF. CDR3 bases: TGTGCCAGCTCACCAAAGCGAAATCAGCCCCAGCATTTT. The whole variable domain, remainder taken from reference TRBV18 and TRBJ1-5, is NAGVMQNPRHLVRRRGQEARLRCSPMKGHSHVYWYRQLPEEGLKFMVYLQKENIIDESGMPKERFSAEFPKEGPSILRIQQVVRGDSAAYFCASSPKRNQPQHFGDGTRLSIL.

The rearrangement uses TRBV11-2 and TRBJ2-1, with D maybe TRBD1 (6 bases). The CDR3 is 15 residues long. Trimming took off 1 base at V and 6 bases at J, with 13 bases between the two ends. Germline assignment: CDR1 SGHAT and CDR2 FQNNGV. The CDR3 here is CASSLGSRGSNEQFF. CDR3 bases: TGTGCCAGCAGCTTAGGTTCTAGGGGGTCCAATGAGCAGTTCTTC. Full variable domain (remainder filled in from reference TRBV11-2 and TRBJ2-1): EAGVAQSPRYKIIEKRQSVAFWCNPISGHATLYWYQQILGQGPKLLIQFQNNGVVDDSQLPKDRFSAERLKGVDSTLKIQPAKLEDSAVYLCASSLGSRGSNEQFFGPGTRLTVL.